This TCR beta chain was sequenced during a study of cytomegalovirus exposure and HLA in healthy donors. The CDR3 sequence is 15 residues long. Germline trimming cut 5 bases from V and 10 bases from J; bases unmatched to any gene: 12. Looked up from germline, CDR1 is SGHVS and CDR2 is FNYEAQ. Primers included in the PCR were 60 Vbeta and 13 Jbeta primers. Clones were sequenced by immunoSEQ multiplex PCR, and TCRdb holds only the in-frame ones, with some missing. The data show approximately 88,000 clones, with 75% to 85% seen just once and over 2% held by the top ten. Comments on this clone: What it binds is not known.

Although they were nominally healthy when sampled, donors likely had unrecorded immune exposures. Study-wide findings and caveats: It was likely that a cluster of highly shared sequence variants was a sequencing artifact. Presence/absence analyses treated sequencing depth as roughly uniform across donors.

The sequencing input was PBMCs. The clonotype comes from a man aged 18 to 29 in good health and CMV-seronegative. The chain joins TRBV7-6 to TRBJ2-1; 9 nucleotides agree with TRBD2. CDR3 region: CASSLEPASGGEQFF. The CDR3 DNA reads TGTGCCAGCAGCCTCGAGCCCGCAAGCGGGGGGGAGCAGTTCTTC.